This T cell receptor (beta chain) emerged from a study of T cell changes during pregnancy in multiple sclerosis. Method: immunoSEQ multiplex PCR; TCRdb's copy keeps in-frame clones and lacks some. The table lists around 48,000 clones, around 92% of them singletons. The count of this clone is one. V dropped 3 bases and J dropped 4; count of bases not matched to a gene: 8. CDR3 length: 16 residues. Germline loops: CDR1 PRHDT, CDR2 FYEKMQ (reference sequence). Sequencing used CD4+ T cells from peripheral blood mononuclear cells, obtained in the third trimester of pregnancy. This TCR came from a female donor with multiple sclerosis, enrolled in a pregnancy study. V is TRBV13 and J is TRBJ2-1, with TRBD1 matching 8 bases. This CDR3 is CASSFLTGDGYNEQFF. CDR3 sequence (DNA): TGTGCCAGCAGCTTCCTGACAGGGGACGGTTACAATGAGCAGTTCTTC.